These 23 T cell receptor beta chains originate from one sample sequenced in a study of Graves' ophthalmopathy and Graves' hyperthyroidism. The authors amplified TCR beta CDR3 regions from RNA transcripts. The first-round RT-PCR employed HTBI primers together with the Qiagen OneStep RT-PCR kit. A multiplex PCR was then performed as the second round. Each CDR3 protein is one row after TCRdb ran MiXCR on the multiplex PCR reads. The top ten hold roughly 44% of the sample, which has about 220,000 distinct CDR3 sequences, roughly a fifth seen once. Source material: peripheral blood. These receptor sequences come from a woman between 45 and 65 years old with Graves' ophthalmopathy.

This clonotype appeared a few times. The V and J genes are TRBV3-1 and TRBJ2-4; D uncertain. This CDR3 is built from 12 residues. From germline, CDR1 is LGHDT and CDR2 YNNKEL (reference sequence). V dropped 1 base and J dropped 7 bases, with 5 bases sitting between them. The CDR3 region is CASSQVRNIQYF. The CDR3 region has the DNA TGTGCCAGCAGCCAAGTAAGGAACATTCAGTACTTC.

This clonotype was found a few times. CDR3 loop: CASSPRGTGLQETQYF. The CDR3 DNA sequence: TGTGCCAGCTCACCACGCGGGACAGGGTTGCAAGAGACCCAGTACTTC. This rearrangement joins TRBV18 to TRBJ2-5; 9 bases fit TRBD1. The germline gives CDR1 KGHSH, CDR2 LQKENI. V was clipped by 1 base and J by 2 bases; unmatched bases: 5. This CDR3 has 16 amino acids.

This clonotype was seen ten or more times. This chain connects TRBV20-1 to TRBJ2-7; 13 bases line up with TRBD2. This CDR3 contains 15 residues. After removal of 6 bases from V and 0 bases from J, the junction contained 5 bases not matched to a gene. Germline CDR1 reads DFQATT; CDR2 reads SNEGSKA (reference sequence). The CDR3 loop is CSARGLAGPSYEQYF. The CDR3 nucleotides read TGCAGTGCCCGGGGACTAGCGGGGCCCTCCTACGAGCAGTACTTC.

The sample holds many counts of this clonotype. V is TRBV11-1 and J is TRBJ2-2, with unresolved D. The V and J ends lost 5 bases and 8 bases respectively, with 6 bases between them. The CDR3 sequence is 11 residues long. Germline-derived CDR1 and CDR2 are SGHAT and FQDESV (reference sequence). CDR3: CASSAEGELFF. As DNA, the CDR3 is TGTGCCAGCAGCGCAGAAGGGGAGCTGTTTTTT.

This clonotype has a count of ten or more. This CDR3 is CASSSLLVSYEQYF. As DNA, the CDR3 is TGTGCCAGCAGCTCATTACTAGTATCCTACGAGCAGTACTTC. This chain connects TRBV7-2 to TRBJ2-7; tentative D call: TRBD2 (5 bases). The CDR3 totals 14 residues. Germline-derived CDR1 and CDR2 are SGHTA and FQGNSA. Trimming stripped 4 bases from V and 1 base from J, with 11 bases between.

This clonotype was observed at least ten times. The V and J genes are TRBV7-3 and TRBJ1-1; D call uncertain. V was clipped by 3 bases and J by 4 bases, with 9 bases between them. CDR3 length: 13 residues. The germline gives CDR1 SGHTA, CDR2 FQGTGA. The CDR3 DNA sequence: TGTGCCAGCAGCTTTCTGGGTATCACTGAAGCTTTCTTT. Encoded protein: CASSFLGITEAFF.

This clonotype has only a few counts. J is TRBJ1-2 and V is TRBV12-3 or TRBV12-4; weak D call: TRBD1 (5 bases). The CDR3 runs 14 residues. Trimming removed 6 bases at V and 4 bases at J, with 15 bases between. DNA of the CDR3: TGTGCCAGCAGCCCCGGGCAGGGTGGCTATGGCTACACCTTC. It codes for CASSPGQGGYGYTF.

J is TRBJ2-5 and V is TRBV6-2 or TRBV6-3, with 10 positions matching TRBD2. The CDR3 runs 15 residues. V trimming: 6 bases; J trimming: 1 base; junction bases outside the gene matches: 5. Germline CDR1 MNHEY, CDR2 SVGEGT. The CDR3 sequence is CASSTLAGAQETQYF. DNA for the CDR3: TGTGCCAGCAGCACGCTAGCGGGGGCCCAAGAGACCCAGTACTTC.

This clonotype was seen many times. V gene TRBV7-9 combines with J gene TRBJ2-5, with D possibly being TRBD1 (5 bases). Germline V gene data show CDR1 as SEHNR and CDR2 as FQNEAQ (reference sequence). V was pared by 1 base and J by 5 bases, with 14 bases between. The CDR3 extends over 15 amino acids. The CDR3 nucleotides read TGTGCCAGCAGCTTAGGGCAGGGCAAAGGGGAGACCCAGTACTTC. Amino acids: CASSLGQGKGETQYF. The variable domain in full, with the rest retrieved from reference TRBV7-9 and TRBJ2-5, is DTGVSQNPRHKITKRGQNVTFRCDPISEHNRLYWYRQTLGQGPEFLTYFQNEAQLEKSRLLSDRFSAERPKGSFSTLEIQRTEQGDSAMYLCASSLGQGKGETQYFGPGTRLLVL.

Many counts were recorded for this clonotype. The chain has TRBV20-1 and TRBJ2-2, with D uncertain. V lost 3 bases, J lost 4 bases, and 15 bases lay in between. The V gene's germline CDR1 is DFQATT and CDR2 SNEGSKA (reference sequence). The length of the CDR3 is 15 residues. The CDR3 DNA reads TGCAGTGCTAGTGGCAGCCAAGTCTCCACCGGGGAGCTGTTTTTT. Translated: CSASGSQVSTGELFF.

This clonotype was counted at least ten times. This chain joins TRBV19 and TRBJ1-1, with D possibly TRBD1 on 6 matching bases. The CDR3 is 15 amino acids. Germline V gene data show CDR1 as LNHDA and CDR2 as SQIVND (reference sequence). The ends were cut back, 3 bases at V and 5 bases at J, with 16 bases in the middle. This CDR3 is CASSIAGARETEAFF. The CDR3 DNA reads TGTGCCAGTAGTATTGCGGGGGCGCGGGAGACTGAAGCTTTCTTT. The full variable domain, completed using reference TRBV19 and TRBJ1-1, is DGGITQSPKYLFRKEGQNVTLSCEQNLNHDAMYWYRQDPGQGLRLIYYSQIVNDFQKGDIAEGYSVSREKKESFPLTVTSAQKNPTAFYLCASSIAGARETEAFFGQGTRLTVV.

This clonotype was found many times. The chain combines TRBV20-1 with TRBJ2-5; maybe TRBD1 (5 bases). The germline CDR1 and CDR2 sequences are DFQATT and SNEGSKA (reference sequence). The CDR3 is 15 residues long. Trimming shortened V by 3 bases and J by 5 bases, and 19 bases separated the two germline ends. Written as DNA, the CDR3 is TGCAGTGCTAGTCAGGGTCTCGCGTATTGGGAGACCCAGTACTTC. It specifies CSASQGLAYWETQYF.

This clonotype was detected ten times or more. This chain connects TRBV12-5 to TRBJ2-7; 10 bases are a match to TRBD2. Trimming cost V 4 bases and J 3 bases; bases outside gene matches: 3. Per the germline V gene, CDR1 is LGHNT and CDR2 is FRNRAP. The CDR3 sequence is 14 residues long. CDR3 bases: TGTGCTAGTGGTTCCAGCGGGAGGGTCTACGAGCAGTACTTC. This codes for CASGSSGRVYEQYF.

This clonotype was seen ten or more times. As DNA, the CDR3 is TGTGCCAGCAGCTCCCTCAGGACCGGGGAGCTGTTTTTT. Translation gives CASSSLRTGELFF. This chain joins TRBV7-2 and TRBJ2-2; D is unclear. Per germline, CDR1 SGHTA and CDR2 FQGNSA. V was trimmed by 4 bases and J by 5 bases, leaving 8 bases between them. CDR3 length equals 13 residues.

This clonotype has at least ten counts. V usage is TRBV20-1 and J usage is TRBJ1-5; no clear D. The CDR3 is 12 amino acids. Trimming removed 6 bases from V and 5 bases from J, with 11 bases in between. Germline lookup yields CDR1 DFQATT and CDR2 SNEGSKA (reference sequence). CDR3 region: CSARERDQPQHF. The CDR3 nucleotides are TGCAGTGCGCGAGAAAGGGATCAGCCCCAGCATTTT.

In its sample, this clonotype was seen many times. This rearrangement joins TRBV7-8 to TRBJ1-1, with TRBD1 identical over 7 bases. The CDR3 sequence is 14 residues long. With V trimmed by 2 bases and J by 6 bases, 6 bases remained unmatched. Germline V gene lookup returns CDR1 SGHVS and CDR2 FQNEAQ. The CDR3 sequence: CASSLNPGGSEAFF. The CDR3 DNA follows: TGTGCCAGCAGCTTAAATCCAGGGGGATCTGAAGCTTTCTTT. The whole variable domain, filled in from reference TRBV7-8 and TRBJ1-1, reads GAGVSQSPRYKVAKRGQDVALRCDPISGHVSLFWYQQALGQGPEFLTYFQNEAQLDKSGLPSDRFFAERPEGSVSTLKIQRTQQEDSAVYLCASSLNPGGSEAFFGQGTRLTVV.

Ten or more counts support this clonotype. The chain recombines TRBV9 with TRBJ2-7; 11 nucleotides agree with TRBD2. Germline V gene data show CDR1 as SGDLS and CDR2 as YYNGEE. This CDR3 region has 16 residues. V shed 4 bases, J shed 7 bases, and the junction held 13 bases outside the gene matches. The CDR3 bases are TGTGCCAGCAGCCCTTCCGGGACTAGCGGTAACGGGGAGCAGTACTTC. It translates to CASSPSGTSGNGEQYF.

In its sample, this clonotype was seen a few times. The rearrangement joins TRBV5-1 to TRBJ2-5; D is perhaps TRBD2 (5 bases). The germline gives CDR1 SGHRS, CDR2 YFSETQ. V was cut by 0 bases and J by 5 bases, with 17 bases left in between. The CDR3 runs to 16 residues. The CDR3 is CASSLDIRAGEETQYF. DNA for the CDR3: TGCGCCAGCAGCTTGGATATCCGGGCTGGGGAGGAGACCCAGTACTTC.

With regard to this clonotype: Relative to the germline gene, one junction end is altered; a read error may explain this. The V call is TRBV6-1, the J call TRBJ2-5; 7 nucleotides line up with TRBD1. Germline V gives CDR1 MNHNS, CDR2 SASEGT. The CDR3 extends over 15 amino acids. DNA of the CDR3: TGTGCCAGCAGTGACTTTGAGGGGGCCGGGGAGACACAGTACTTC. Its protein product is CASSDFEGAGETQYF.

This clonotype was seen a few times. The rearrangement uses TRBV5-1 and TRBJ2-5; maybe TRBD1 (5 bases). CDR3 length: 16 residues. The V gene lost 2 bases and the J gene lost 2 bases, with 16 bases spanning the gap. Germline V lookup: CDR1 SGHRS, CDR2 YFSETQ. This CDR3 reads CASSFDRTGVQETQYF. CDR3 sequence (DNA): TGCGCCAGCAGCTTCGACAGAACTGGGGTACAAGAGACCCAGTACTTC.

This clonotype was observed many times. The rearrangement uses TRBV28 and TRBJ1-1; D uncertain. In germline, CDR1 is MDHEN, CDR2 SYDVKM. The CDR3 has 12 amino acids. V shed 6 bases and J shed 1 base, with 6 bases lying between them. The CDR3 protein is CASSFWNTEAFF. The DNA for the CDR3 is TGTGCCAGCAGCTTCTGGAACACTGAAGCTTTCTTT.

This clonotype came up many times. The chain has TRBV28 and TRBJ2-4, with a possible D match to TRBD2 (6 bases). CDR3 length: 15 amino acids. Trimming cost V 6 bases and J 0 bases, with 12 bases left between them. The germline gives CDR1 MDHEN, CDR2 SYDVKM. The CDR3 region is CASSLGGLAKNIQYF. The DNA for the CDR3 is TGTGCCAGCAGCCTGGGGGGTCTAGCCAAAAACATTCAGTACTTC.

This clonotype was observed a handful of times. The chain is built from TRBV19 and TRBJ2-2; 7 bases line up with TRBD2. This CDR3 is built from 15 residues. Germline V lookup: CDR1 LNHDA, CDR2 SQIVND (reference sequence). The trim removed 7 bases at V and 5 bases at J, leaving 10 bases unmatched. The DNA for the CDR3 is TGTGCCAGTACCCTGGGTGGGCGGGAGACCGGGGAGCTGTTTTTT. Translating it yields CASTLGGRETGELFF.